The 20 T cell receptor beta chains below all came from one sample that was sequenced in a study of cytomegalovirus exposure and HLA in healthy donors. The study ran its PCR with 60 Vbeta and 13 Jbeta primers. TCRdb's table, derived via immunoSEQ multiplex PCR, lists solely in-frame clones and lacks some. The sample has 110,000 to 150,000 clones, around 75% seen once. Sample: PBMCs. The receptor source for this set is a female donor in good health and CMV-seronegative.

The chain combines TRBV7-2 with TRBJ2-5, with D maybe TRBD2 (6 bases). Germline loops: CDR1 SGHTA, CDR2 FQGNSA. The V gene lost 2 bases and the J gene lost 6 bases, with 22 bases spanning the gap. The CDR3 is 17 amino acids. CDR3 nucleotide sequence: TGTGCCAGCAGCTTAAATTCGGAGCGAAGCGGGCAGCAGACCCAGTACTTC. It encodes CASSLNSERSGQQTQYF.

The chain has TRBV7-8 and TRBJ1-5; D unresolved. This CDR3 has 16 residues. The V gene lost 4 bases and the J gene lost 5 bases, with 18 bases spanning the gap. Per the germline V gene, CDR1 is SGHVS and CDR2 is FQNEAQ. The DNA for the CDR3 is TGTGCCAGCAGCTCCCTGAATAGGAGAAAAGATCAGCCCCAGCATTTT. Translating it yields CASSSLNRRKDQPQHF.

The rearrangement links TRBV7-2 to TRBJ2-7; 7 bases match TRBD1. Germline trimming cut 6 bases from V and 0 bases from J; bases unmatched to any gene: 14. This CDR3 spans 17 amino acids. Per the germline V gene, CDR1 is SGHTA and CDR2 is FQGNSA. The CDR3 nucleotides are TGTGCCAGCAGTTTGAATCTCCCGGGACAGAGCTCCTACGAGCAGTACTTC. It encodes CASSLNLPGQSSYEQYF. The complete variable domain, with remaining parts taken from reference TRBV7-2 and TRBJ2-7, reads GAGVSQSPSNKVTEKGKDVELRCDPISGHTALYWYRQSLGQGLEFLIYFQGNSAPDKSGLPSDRFSAERTGGSVSTLTIQRTQQEDSAVYLCASSLNLPGQSSYEQYFGPGTRLTVT.

J is TRBJ1-4 and V is TRBV7-9, with D maybe TRBD1 (5 bases). The length of the CDR3 is 14 residues. Germline V gene data show CDR1 as SEHNR and CDR2 as FQNEAQ (reference sequence). Trimming took 2 bases from V and 7 from J, leaving 11 bases between them. In DNA, the CDR3 is TGTGCCAGCAGCTTACAGGGCATCACTGAAAAACTGTTTTTT. The encoded protein is CASSLQGITEKLFF.

The rearrangement links TRBV5-1 to TRBJ2-1; TRBD1 agrees at 11 bases. The V gene end was trimmed by 2 bases and the J gene end by 7 bases; junction bases not matched to a gene: 2. CDR3 length: 14 amino acids. Germline CDR1 SGHRS, CDR2 YFSETQ. The CDR3 DNA reads TGCGCCAGCAGCTTAGGACAGGGGGCTAATGAGCAGTTCTTC. Its protein is CASSLGQGANEQFF.

The genes are TRBV6-1 and TRBJ1-5, with TRBD1 as a possible D gene (5 bases). Germline V gene sequence: CDR1 MNHNS, CDR2 SASEGT. Trimming removed 6 bases from V and 2 bases from J, with 11 bases in between. CDR3 length: 14 amino acids. The CDR3 is CASSVDSRNQPQHF. CDR3 in DNA: TGTGCCAGCAGCGTCGACAGTCGCAATCAGCCCCAGCATTTT.

This clone was counted a few times. This chain connects TRBV4-3 to TRBJ2-7, with 12 bases identical to TRBD2. The CDR3 runs 15 residues. Germline loops: CDR1 LGHNA, CDR2 YSLEER. The V and J ends lost 2 bases and 2 bases, in that order; junction bases with no gene match: 1. In DNA form, the CDR3 reads TGCGCCAGCAGCCAAAGGACTAGCGGGGCCTACGAGCAGTACTTC. It is translated as CASSQRTSGAYEQYF.

The chain combines TRBV2 with TRBJ2-1; tentative D call: TRBD1 (9 bases). V dropped 7 bases and J dropped 4 bases, with 23 bases sitting between them. The CDR3 runs 17 residues. The germline CDR1 and CDR2 sequences are SNHLY and FYNNEI. The CDR3 DNA is TGTGCCAGCAACACGGGACAGGGACGGGGGGGTTACAATGAGCAGTTCTTC. Protein: CASNTGQGRGGYNEQFF.

This clone is a singleton in its sample. The chain employs TRBV4-1 and TRBJ1-6; TRBD1 agrees at 10 bases. This CDR3 comprises 15 residues. V shed 4 bases and J 10 bases; nucleotides not matched to a gene: 7. Germline V CDR1 and CDR2: MGHRA, YSYEKL. CDR3 bases: TGCGCCAGCAGCCCTTTTACGACAGGGGGCTCACCCCTCCACTTT. Translated: CASSPFTTGGSPLHF.

This chain links TRBV5-1 with TRBJ2-2, with 8 nucleotides matching TRBD1. The V gene end was trimmed by 5 bases and the J gene end by 5 bases; junction bases not matched to a gene: 5. CDR3 length equals 14 residues. The germline V gene encodes CDR1 SGHRS and CDR2 YFSETQ. The CDR3 nucleotides read TGCGCCAGCAGGAGGACAGGGTGGACCGGGGAGCTGTTTTTT. As protein: CASRRTGWTGELFF.

This clone appeared a single time. This rearrangement joins TRBV6-5 to TRBJ2-1, with a weak D call TRBD2 (7 bases). V lost 2 bases to trimming and J lost 9 bases, with 14 bases between them. This CDR3 comprises 14 residues. Germline assignment: CDR1 MNHEY and CDR2 SVGAGI. CDR3 residues: CASSYRRGRIEQFF. The CDR3 region has the DNA TGTGCCAGCAGTTACCGGCGGGGGCGCATTGAGCAGTTCTTC.

The V gene is TRBV7-2, the J gene TRBJ2-3; no clear D gene. Trimming pared 3 bases from V and 0 bases from J, leaving 10 bases between. The CDR3 loop spans 15 amino acids. Germline values: CDR1 SGHTA, CDR2 FQGNSA. Here the CDR3 reads CASSLVEASTDTQYF. The CDR3 nucleotides are TGTGCCAGCAGCTTGGTAGAAGCTAGCACAGATACGCAGTATTTT.

This clone was seen once. This chain uses TRBV27 with TRBJ2-1, with D possibly being TRBD1 (6 bases). There are 13 residues in the CDR3. Per germline, CDR1 MNHEY and CDR2 SMNVEV (reference sequence). Trimming took off 10 bases at V and 5 bases at J, with 15 bases between the two ends. The chain's CDR3 is CATSGTTNNEQFF. The CDR3 coding sequence is TGTGCCACCTCCGGGACAACCAACAATGAGCAGTTCTTC.

The V and J genes are TRBV18 and TRBJ2-3; TRBD1 aligns across 10 bases. The V segment lost 2 bases and the J segment 2 bases; nucleotides outside the gene matches: 4. CDR1 and CDR2 (germline): KGHSH, LQKENI. CDR3 length: 16 residues. CDR3 loop: CASSPGTGANTDTQYF. The CDR3 DNA sequence: TGTGCCAGCTCACCAGGGACAGGGGCGAACACAGATACGCAGTATTTT.

The rearrangement links TRBV7-9 to TRBJ2-2; D unresolved. The CDR3 has 15 amino acids. Trimming took 1 base from V and 3 from J, leaving 9 bases between them. In germline, CDR1 is SEHNR, CDR2 FQNEAQ (reference sequence). The DNA for the CDR3 is TGTGCCAGCAGCTTAGGGGCCGCGCACACCGGGGAGCTGTTTTTT. Its protein product is CASSLGAAHTGELFF.

The chain combines TRBV12-5 with TRBJ1-1, with a tentative D call TRBD1 (6 bases). CDR1 is LGHNT, CDR2 FRNRAP, per germline. V dropped 2 bases and J dropped 1 base, with 11 bases sitting between them. The length of the CDR3 is 15 residues. CDR3 protein: CASGLPGHQNTEAFF. Written as DNA, the CDR3 is TGTGCTAGTGGTTTGCCGGGACACCAGAACACTGAAGCTTTCTTT.

This clone was found once. Different DNA sequences within this sample yield the same CDR3. V usage is TRBV29-1 and J usage is TRBJ1-2; no clear D gene. CDR3 length: 12 amino acids. The germline V gene encodes CDR1 SQVTM and CDR2 ANQGSEA. Trimming removed 3 bases from V and 2 bases from J, with 7 bases in between. The DNA for the CDR3 is TGCAGCGTTGAGTGGCAGAACTATGGCTACACCTTC. This encodes CSVEWQNYGYTF.

The rearrangement joins TRBV18 to TRBJ2-6, with D possibly being TRBD1 (6 bases). The germline gives CDR1 KGHSH, CDR2 LQKENI. The CDR3 runs to 16 residues. V lost 6 bases and J 0 bases, leaving 12 bases between the germline ends. The CDR3, as DNA: TGTGCCAGCTCCCCCGGACAGTCCTCTGGGGCCAACGTCCTGACTTTC. Its translation: CASSPGQSSGANVLTF.

V usage is TRBV28 and J usage is TRBJ1-4; D possibly corresponds to TRBD1 (6 bases). Germline V gene sequence: CDR1 MDHEN, CDR2 SYDVKM. The length of the CDR3 is 16 residues. V lost 3 bases and J 0 bases, leaving 11 bases between the germline ends. The chain's CDR3 is CASSLGAKATNEKLFF. In nucleotides, the CDR3 is TGTGCCAGCAGTTTGGGGGCAAAGGCAACTAATGAAAAACTGTTTTTT.

J is TRBJ2-2 and V is TRBV12-1; TRBD1, the table's D call, lacks a check against the DNA. TRBV12-1 is a known pseudogene. There are 15 residues in the CDR3. CDR3 DNA: TGTGCCAGCAGCTTTAAAGGCAGGGGCACCGGGGAGCTGTTTTTT. It codes for CASSFKGRGTGELFF.